This TCR beta chain was captured by sequencing in a study of blood T cells in healthy people across ages. The CDR3 runs to 15 residues. V gave up 1 base and J gave up 1 base; unmatched junction bases: 4. Germline V lookup: CDR1 DFQATT, CDR2 SNEGSKA (reference sequence). The use of a sample-barcoded 5' primer and a J-beta primer mix characterized a second PCR of roughly 6 to 11 cycles. TCRdb re-analysed the 5' RACE reads in MiXCR, keeping a single row per CDR3 protein. The sample holds about 750,000 distinct CDR3 sequences, 53% seen once. The material sequenced was blood. This rearrangement joins TRBV20-1 to TRBJ2-3; 8 positions match TRBD1. The receptor was isolated from a man older than 75 in good health. The CDR3 loop is CSARGRGQGTDTQYF. In DNA, the CDR3 is TGCAGTGCTAGAGGGAGGGGACAGGGCACAGATACGCAGTATTTT.